This T cell receptor beta chain was found in a study of cytomegalovirus exposure and HLA in healthy donors. Primers for the PCR totalled 60 Vbeta and 13 Jbeta. Produced via immunoSEQ multiplex PCR; TCRdb's table is partial and in-frame only. The sample carries about 160,000 clones, more than 80% recorded once. Trimming cost V 10 bases and J 0 bases; bases outside gene matches: 5. The CDR3 sequence is 13 residues long. Germline loops: CDR1 LNHDA, CDR2 SQIVND (reference sequence). A note on this clone: Its antigen is still unknown. Likely a read error: the CDR3 ends without its conserved phenylalanine or tryptophan.

Study results and caveats: In an earlier analysis, productive rearrangement rates for most beta V segments clustered near 87% or 30%. Analyses of presence and absence presupposed an approximately uniform sequencing depth across donors. The classifier reportedly diagnosed cytomegalovirus status with high specificity and sensitivity.

The sequencing sample was made of PBMCs. This TCR was recovered from a woman younger than 35 in good health and CMV-seronegative. V usage is TRBV19 and J usage is TRBJ2-7; 8 bases align to TRBD2. The chain's CDR3 is CATQAGDSYEQYL. In DNA form, the CDR3 reads TGTGCCACCCAAGCGGGAGACTCCTACGAGCAGTACCTC.